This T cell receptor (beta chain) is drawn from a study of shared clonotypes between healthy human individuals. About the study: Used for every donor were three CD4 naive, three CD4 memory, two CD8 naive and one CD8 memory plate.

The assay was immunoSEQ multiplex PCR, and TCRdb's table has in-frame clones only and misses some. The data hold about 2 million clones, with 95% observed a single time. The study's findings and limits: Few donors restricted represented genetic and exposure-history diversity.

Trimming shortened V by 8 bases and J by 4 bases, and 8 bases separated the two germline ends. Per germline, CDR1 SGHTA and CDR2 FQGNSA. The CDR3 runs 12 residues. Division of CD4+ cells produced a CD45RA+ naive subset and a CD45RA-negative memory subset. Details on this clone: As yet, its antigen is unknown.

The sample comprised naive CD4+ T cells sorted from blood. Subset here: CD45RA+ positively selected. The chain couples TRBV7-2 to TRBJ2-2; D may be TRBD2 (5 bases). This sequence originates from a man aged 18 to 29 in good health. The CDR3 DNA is TGTGCCAGCGACTACATCACCGGGGAGCTGTTTTTT. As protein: CASDYITGELFF.